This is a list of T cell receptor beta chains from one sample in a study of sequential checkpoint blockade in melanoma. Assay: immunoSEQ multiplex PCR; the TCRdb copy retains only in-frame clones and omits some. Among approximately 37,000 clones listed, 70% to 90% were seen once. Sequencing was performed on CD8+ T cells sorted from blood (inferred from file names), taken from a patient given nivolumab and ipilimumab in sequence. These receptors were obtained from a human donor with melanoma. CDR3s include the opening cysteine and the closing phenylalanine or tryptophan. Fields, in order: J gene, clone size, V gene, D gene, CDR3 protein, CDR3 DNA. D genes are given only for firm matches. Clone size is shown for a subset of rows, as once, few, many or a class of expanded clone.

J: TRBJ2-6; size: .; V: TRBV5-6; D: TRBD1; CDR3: CASSQDRGRFSSGANVLTF; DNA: TGTGCCAGCAGCCAGGACAGGGGGCGCTTTAGCTCTGGGGCCAACGTCCTGACTTTC
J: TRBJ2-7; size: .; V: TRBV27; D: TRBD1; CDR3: CASSLTAGGYYEQYF; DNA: TGTGCCAGCAGTTTAACGGCAGGGGGCTACTACGAGCAGTACTTC
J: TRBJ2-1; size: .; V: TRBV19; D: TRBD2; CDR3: CASSSGGDYNEQFF; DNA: TGTGCCAGTAGCAGCGGGGGGGACTACAATGAGCAGTTCTTC
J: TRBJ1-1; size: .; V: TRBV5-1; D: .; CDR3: CASSLFPNQNTEAFF; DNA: TGCGCCAGCAGCTTGTTTCCTAACCAGAACACTGAAGCTTTCTTT
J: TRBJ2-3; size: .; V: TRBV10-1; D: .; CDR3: CASSWTVSSTDTQYF; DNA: TGCGCCAGCAGCTGGACAGTTTCTAGCACAGATACGCAGTATTTT
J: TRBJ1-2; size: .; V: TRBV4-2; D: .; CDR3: CASSPEEASAQGYTF; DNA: TGTGCCAGCAGCCCCGAAGAGGCAAGCGCCCAGGGCTACACCTTC
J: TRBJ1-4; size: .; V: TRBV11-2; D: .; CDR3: CASSREEGGNEKLFF; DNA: TGTGCCAGCAGCCGAGAGGAGGGGGGGAATGAAAAACTGTTTTTT
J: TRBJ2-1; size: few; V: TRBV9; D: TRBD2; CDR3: CASSSPLADEQFF; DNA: TGTGCCAGCAGCTCGCCCCTAGCGGATGAGCAGTTCTTC
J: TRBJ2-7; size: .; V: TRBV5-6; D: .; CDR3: CASSLGPTNYEQYF; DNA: TGTGCCAGCAGCTTGGGGCCAACCAACTACGAGCAGTACTTC
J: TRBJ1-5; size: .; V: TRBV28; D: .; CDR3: CASSLSSELPNQPQHF; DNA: TGTGCCAGCAGTTTAAGTTCGGAACTACCTAATCAGCCCCAGCATTTT
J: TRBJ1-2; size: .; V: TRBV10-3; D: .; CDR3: CAISGMDYGYTF; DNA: TGTGCCATCTCCGGTATGGACTATGGCTACACCTTC
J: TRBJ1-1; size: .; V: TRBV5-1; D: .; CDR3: CASSLDSVKAFF; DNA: TGCGCCAGCAGCTTGGATTCCGTAAAAGCTTTCTTT
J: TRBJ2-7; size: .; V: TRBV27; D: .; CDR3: CASSLRGASGGEQYF; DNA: TGTGCCAGCAGTTTACGGGGGGCTAGCGGAGGCGAGCAGTACTTC